These 5 T cell receptor beta chains originate from one sample sequenced in a study of blood T cell repertoires in COVID-19 (dated by TCRdb to about 2020). The library relied on the immunoSEQ multiplex PCR assay. The immuneACCESS repertoire file appears here via TCRdb, limited to in-frame rearrangements. These files lack a portion of the clones; in checked studies, under half of the deficit traces to unresolved V genes, and the cause of the others is not known. Present in this sample are some 260,000 clones, 70% to 90% of which were seen just once. Of the sample, roughly 3% is held by the ten largest clones. Sequenced input: peripheral blood. These receptors were obtained from a man aged 18 to 30 with active or convalescent COVID-19.

The chain uses TRBV5-1 and TRBJ1-6; possible D gene TRBD1, 5 bases. CDR3 length: 15 amino acids. V dropped 1 base and J dropped 10 bases, with 15 bases sitting between them. In germline, CDR1 is SGHRS, CDR2 YFSETQ. Here the CDR3 reads CASSLTAREASPLHF. CDR3 nucleotide sequence: TGCGCCAGCAGCTTGACGGCCAGGGAGGCCTCACCCCTCCACTTT.

V usage is TRBV18 and J usage is TRBJ1-5, with D maybe TRBD1 (6 bases). Germline V gene data show CDR1 as KGHSH and CDR2 as LQKENI. Trimming removed 4 bases at V and 0 bases at J, with 13 bases between. The CDR3 covers 16 residues. CDR3 sequence (DNA): TGTGCCAGCTCACAATTTAGGACAGATAGCAATCAGCCCCAGCATTTT. Its protein product is CASSQFRTDSNQPQHF.

In nucleotides, the CDR3 is TGTGCCAGCAGCTTAGCGGGGGCGAAAGAGACCCAGTACTTC. It yields the protein CASSLAGAKETQYF. The chain has TRBV7-2 and TRBJ2-5; weak D call: TRBD1 (6 bases). The CDR3 contains 14 residues. Germline V lookup: CDR1 SGHTA, CDR2 FQGNSA. V lost 0 bases and J lost 3, with 8 bases in between. The full variable domain, with the rest looked up from reference TRBV7-2 and TRBJ2-5, is GAGVSQSPSNKVTEKGKDVELRCDPISGHTALYWYRQSLGQGLEFLIYFQGNSAPDKSGLPSDRFSAERTGGSVSTLTIQRTQQEDSAVYLCASSLAGAKETQYFGPGTRLLVL.

The chain recombines TRBV7-3 with TRBJ1-1, with 11 bases aligning to TRBD1. The V segment lost 4 bases and the J segment 4 bases; nucleotides outside the gene matches: 5. Germline lookup yields CDR1 SGHTA and CDR2 FQGTGA. The CDR3 covers 15 residues. The CDR3 region is CASSSRDRGSTEAFF. The CDR3, as DNA: TGTGCCAGCAGCTCCCGGGACAGGGGGTCCACTGAAGCTTTCTTT.

In this sample, this clone turned up once. This chain connects TRBV14 to TRBJ1-6; perhaps TRBD1 as D (5 bases). CDR1 and CDR2 (germline): SGHDN, FVKESK. Between the trimmed V and J ends, which lost 0 bases and 8 bases, there was a span of 11 bases. The CDR3 runs 15 residues. The CDR3 bases are TGTGCCAGCAGCCAAGAAAAGGGGTCGTATTCACCCCTCCACTTT. This gives the protein CASSQEKGSYSPLHF.